This T cell receptor (beta chain) is from a study of T cell responses to AZD1222 COVID-19 vaccine. Findings of the study overall: The repertoires were collected only after the peak T cell response.

A word on this clone: As yet, its antigen is unknown.

The method was immunoSEQ multiplex PCR; TCRdb's version includes in-frame clones alone and lacks a portion of them. Of some 200,000 clones in the sample, roughly 92% were seen once. The CDR3 is 13 amino acids. Trimming cost V 1 base and J 6 bases, with 10 bases left between them. CDR1 is SGHTA, CDR2 FQGTGA, per germline. The chain has TRBV7-3 and TRBJ2-7; D call uncertain. The sequencing used peripheral blood, collected 28 days after the second AZD1222 dose. The origin of this receptor is an adult who received the AZD1222 COVID-19 vaccine. Here the CDR3 reads CASSLNSVGEQYF. The CDR3 DNA sequence: TGTGCCAGCAGCTTAAATTCAGTGGGCGAGCAGTACTTC. Full variable domain (outside the CDR3, taken from reference TRBV7-3 and TRBJ2-7): GAGVSQTPSNKVTEKGKYVELRCDPISGHTALYWYRQSLGQGPEFLIYFQGTGAADDSGLPNDRFFAVRPEGSVSTLKIQRTERGDSAVYLCASSLNSVGEQYFGPGTRLTVT.